This T cell receptor (beta chain) was recorded in a study of Ad26.COV2.S vaccination and SARS-CoV-2 variants. Treatment described: roughly 18 received Ad26.COV2.S at low or high dose, single or two shots; roughly five received placebo; per-sample allocation not given. The investigators took samples on day 63 after the first vaccine or placebo injection. The repertoire was sequenced with immunoSEQ multiplex PCR; TCRdb's copy has only in-frame clones and lacks some. Among 350,000 to 450,000 clones listed, about 85% were seen once. Germline V lookup: CDR1 LGHDT, CDR2 YNNKEL (reference sequence). The CDR3 consists of 15 residues. V trimming: 6 bases; J trimming: 2 bases; junction bases outside the gene matches: 8.

The V call is TRBV3-1 (or the pseudogene TRBV3-2), the J call TRBJ1-1, with TRBD1 identical over 8 bases. The sequence was obtained from a person between 18 and 65 years old who received the Ad26.COV2.S COVID-19 vaccine or a placebo. Sequenced material: peripheral blood, taken in a trial of Ad26.COV2.S vaccine versus placebo. This CDR3 reads CASSPIGTGNTEAFF. The DNA of the CDR3 is TGTGCCAGCAGTCCTATCGGGACAGGCAACACTGAAGCTTTCTTT.